This T cell receptor beta chain was documented in a study of radiotherapy plus CTLA-4 blockade in lung cancer. Using immunoSEQ multiplex PCR, the repertoire was profiled, and TCRdb retains in-frame clones only, with some absent. The repertoire holds 70,000 to 100,000 clones, with about 86% as singletons. This clone was detected only a few times. J gave up 4 bases and V 4 bases, and 2 bases lay outside the gene matches. The germline CDR1 and CDR2 sequences are SEHNR and FQNEAQ (reference sequence). This CDR3 has 15 residues. The genes are TRBV7-9 and TRBJ2-7; 15 bases align to TRBD2. Material: peripheral blood, obtained from a patient treated with radiotherapy plus ipilimumab. This receptor was obtained from a human donor with non-small cell lung cancer who had a partial response to radiotherapy plus ipilimumab. The CDR3: CASSWTSGRAYEQYF. The CDR3 nucleotides are TGTGCCAGCAGCTGGACTAGCGGGAGGGCGTACGAGCAGTACTTC.